These 22 T cell receptor beta chains came from one sample sequenced in a study. Amplification of TRBV12-4/TRBJ1-2 clonotypes used adaptor-ligated barcode primers. TCRdb re-called the multiplex PCR reads with MiXCR, one entry per CDR3 protein. The sample carries several hundred distinct CDR3 sequences, about 8% recorded once. Input material: naive CD4+ T cells sorted from blood. The subset denotes: naive CD4+ T cells, CD4+CD45RA+CD25-. The source is a female donor with breast cancer.

This clonotype came up many times. The V gene is TRBV12-3 or TRBV12-4, the J gene TRBJ1-2; D ambiguous. Trimming took off 3 bases at V and 2 bases at J, with 7 bases between the two ends. This CDR3 has 13 amino acids. CDR3 amino acids: CASSLRMNYGYTF. CDR3 DNA: TGTGCCAGCAGTTTGCGGATGAACTATGGCTACACCTTC.

Many counts were recorded for this clonotype. V is TRBV12-3 or TRBV12-4 and J is TRBJ1-2; 10 nucleotides agree with TRBD1. The CDR3 contains 16 residues. Trimming removed 6 bases from V and 4 bases from J; junction bases left unmatched: 11. The CDR3 DNA is TGTGCCAGCAGCTCGCCGGGACAGGGGAATGTCTATGGCTACACCTTC. Translated: CASSSPGQGNVYGYTF.

Sample share makes this clonotype medium-sized. J is TRBJ1-2 and V is TRBV12-3 or TRBV12-4; D is perhaps TRBD1 (5 bases). The ends were cut back, 7 bases at V and 3 bases at J, with 15 bases in the middle. CDR3 size: 14 residues. The DNA of the CDR3 is TGTGCCAGCACCTCAGGGAATCGAGACTATGGCTACACCTTC. Protein sequence: CASTSGNRDYGYTF.

This clonotype rates as medium-sized (0.01 to 0.1%). The V call is TRBV12-3 or TRBV12-4, the J call TRBJ1-2; TRBD1 matches at 7 bases. V shed 6 bases and J 5 bases; nucleotides not matched to a gene: 12. The length of the CDR3 is 15 residues. The DNA for the CDR3 is TGTGCCAGCAGACGCCAAGACAGGGTTCGATATGGCTACACCTTC. As protein: CASRRQDRVRYGYTF.

In its sample, this clonotype is medium-sized. The chain joins TRBV12-3 or TRBV12-4 to TRBJ1-2, with 8 positions matching TRBD1. The junction had 13 bases not matched to a gene; V was cut back by 5 bases and J by 8 bases. This CDR3 has 15 amino acids. The CDR3 is CASSPGQGGSRGYTF. The DNA of the CDR3 is TGTGCCAGCAGTCCAGGACAGGGTGGTTCGAGGGGCTACACCTTC.

Judged by abundance, this clonotype is medium-sized. V and J are TRBV12-3 or TRBV12-4 and TRBJ1-2; 8 bases line up with TRBD1. V lost 5 bases, J lost 8 bases, and 13 bases stayed unmatched. CDR3 size: 15 residues. The CDR3: CASSRDRRGPEGYTF. In DNA, the CDR3 is TGTGCCAGCAGTCGGGACAGGCGAGGTCCTGAGGGCTACACCTTC.

This clonotype has a count of ten or more. J is TRBJ1-2 and V is TRBV12-3 or TRBV12-4; D gene unclear. The CDR3 runs 14 residues. Trimming stripped 4 bases from V and 4 bases from J, with 13 bases between. CDR3 residues: CASSSRGDGYGYTF. The CDR3 DNA reads as TGTGCCAGCAGTTCCCGTGGGGATGGCTATGGCTACACCTTC.

This clonotype was recorded many times. The chain is built from TRBV12-3 or TRBV12-4 and TRBJ1-2; D is uncertain. Trimming shortened V by 3 bases and J by 0 bases, and 17 bases separated the two germline ends. The CDR3 contains 17 residues. The DNA of the CDR3 is TGTGCCAGCAGTTTCAGGACGGGCACCTCCTCTAACTATGGCTACACCTTC. The encoded protein is CASSFRTGTSSNYGYTF.

By share, this clonotype counts as medium-sized. The CDR3 protein is CASSRQIYYGYTF. CDR3 in DNA: TGTGCCAGCAGCAGACAGATTTACTATGGCTACACCTTC. The chain carries TRBV12-3 or TRBV12-4 and TRBJ1-2; possible D gene TRBD1, 5 bases. CDR3 length equals 13 residues. V was clipped by 6 bases and J by 3 bases, with 11 bases between them.

This chain links TRBV12-3 or TRBV12-4 with TRBJ1-2; D call uncertain. The V gene lost 4 bases and the J gene lost 4 bases, with 7 bases spanning the gap. The CDR3 is made up of 12 amino acids. The CDR3: CASSSDGYGYTF. CDR3 DNA: TGTGCCAGCAGTTCGGACGGCTATGGCTACACCTTC.

By proportion, this clonotype is medium-sized. J is TRBJ1-2 and V is TRBV12-3 or TRBV12-4; 9 nucleotides agree with TRBD1. The V gene end was trimmed by 5 bases and the J gene end by 9 bases; junction bases not matched to a gene: 7. The CDR3 is made up of 13 amino acids. The CDR3 spells CASSPGQGQRYTF. The CDR3 DNA reads as TGTGCCAGCAGTCCGGGACAGGGTCAACGCTACACCTTC.

In this sample, this clonotype is medium-sized. V usage is TRBV12-3 or TRBV12-4 and J usage is TRBJ1-2; unclear D gene. This CDR3 has 12 amino acids. The V end lost 5 bases, the J end lost 2 bases, and 6 bases lay between the germline ends. The CDR3 DNA reads as TGTGCCAGCAGTAGGACCAACTATGGCTACACCTTC. Amino acid sequence: CASSRTNYGYTF.

This clonotype qualifies as medium-sized. The chain couples TRBV12-3 or TRBV12-4 to TRBJ1-2; D unclear. The CDR3 loop spans 13 amino acids. Trimming shortened V by 6 bases and J by 4 bases, and 12 bases separated the two germline ends. CDR3 nucleotides: TGTGCCAGCAGCCCAACGGCATTCTATGGCTACACCTTC. Amino acids: CASSPTAFYGYTF.

This clonotype is medium-sized (0.01 to 0.1%) within its sample. This chain links TRBV12-3 or TRBV12-4 with TRBJ1-2; a weak D match, TRBD1 (5 bases). The length of the CDR3 is 14 residues. V lost 0 bases, J lost 8 bases, and 13 bases lay in between. The CDR3 region is CASSLASQGYGYTF. DNA for the CDR3: TGTGCCAGCAGTTTAGCTAGTCAGGGATACGGCTACACCTTC.

This clonotype occurred many times. The gene calls are TRBV12-3 or TRBV12-4 and TRBJ1-2; no clear D. This CDR3 has 11 amino acids. Trimming removed 5 bases from V and 7 bases from J, with 8 bases in between. The CDR3 loop is CASSPSAGYTF. As DNA, the CDR3 is TGTGCCAGCAGTCCCTCGGCTGGCTACACCTTC.

This clonotype has ten or more counts. The chain is built from TRBV12-3 or TRBV12-4 and TRBJ1-2; D is perhaps TRBD1 (6 bases). This CDR3 is built from 12 residues. Trimming removed 6 bases at V and 4 bases at J, with 9 bases between. This chain's CDR3 is CASRGQGYGYTF. Written as DNA, the CDR3 is TGTGCCAGCAGGGGACAAGGCTATGGCTACACCTTC.

By share, this clonotype counts as medium-sized. The chain links TRBV12-3 or TRBV12-4 to TRBJ1-2, with 9 bases that match TRBD1. Trimming removed 2 bases from V and 1 base from J; junction bases left unmatched: 2. CDR3 length: 15 amino acids. The DNA for the CDR3 is TGTGCCAGCAGTTTAAGGACAGGGGTTAACTATGGCTACACCTTC. Amino acids: CASSLRTGVNYGYTF.

This clonotype was recorded many times. This chain joins TRBV12-3 or TRBV12-4 and TRBJ1-2, with D uncertain. Trimming removed 3 bases from V and 6 bases from J, with 17 bases in between. This CDR3 has 15 amino acids. CDR3 coding DNA: TGTGCCAGCAGTTTCGGTCGGCGGGTCCTTGATGGCTACACCTTC. Amino acids: CASSFGRRVLDGYTF.

The CDR3 protein is CASTLFTNYGYTF. The CDR3 DNA reads TGTGCCAGCACCCTATTTACTAACTATGGCTACACCTTC. The chain recombines TRBV12-3 or TRBV12-4 with TRBJ1-2; D gene ambiguous. Trimming left V 7 bases short and J 0 bases short, with 9 bases between. The CDR3 length is 13 residues.

This clonotype was found many times. The genes are TRBV12-3 or TRBV12-4 and TRBJ1-2, with TRBD1 identical over 7 bases. This CDR3 spans 12 amino acids. V was clipped by 8 bases and J by 6 bases; unmatched bases: 6. The CDR3 loop is CASATGRDGYTF. The CDR3, as DNA: TGTGCCAGCGCGACAGGGAGGGATGGCTACACCTTC.

This clonotype was counted ten times or more. This sequence joins TRBV12-3 or TRBV12-4 and TRBJ1-2; no clear D gene. The V end lost 2 bases, the J end lost 8 bases, and 21 bases lay between the germline ends. The CDR3 has 16 residues. Written as DNA, the CDR3 is TGTGCCAGCAGTTTAAAACCTGCAGTAACAACCTTGGGCTACACCTTC. Its translation is CASSLKPAVTTLGYTF.

This clonotype was found many times. This chain uses TRBV12-3 or TRBV12-4 with TRBJ1-2; 9 nucleotides agree with TRBD1. The CDR3 runs to 14 residues. Trimming removed 7 bases from V and 8 bases from J; junction bases left unmatched: 11. The CDR3 region has the DNA TGTGCCAGCACCCGGGACAGGGTAACGCGGGGCTACACCTTC. This sequence encodes CASTRDRVTRGYTF.